This passage covers 6 T cell receptor beta chains from one sample sequenced in a study of blood T cell repertoires in COVID-19. Profiled with immunoSEQ multiplex PCR; TCRdb holds only in-frame clones, not every one. The repertoire holds around 250,000 clones, roughly 85% seen once, with about 9.1% in the top ten. Sequenced material: PBMCs or T cells enriched from blood (not recorded which). The receptors were gathered from a woman in her forties or fifties with acute COVID-19.

V gene TRBV7-2 combines with J gene TRBJ2-1, with a possible D match to TRBD1 (6 bases). The V gene's germline CDR1 is SGHTA and CDR2 FQGNSA. The CDR3 spans 17 residues. V shed 5 bases and J shed 0 bases, with 17 bases lying between them. CDR3 amino acids: CASSTSRQDPSYNEQFF. CDR3 DNA sequence: TGTGCCAGCAGCACCTCCCGACAGGACCCCTCCTACAATGAGCAGTTCTTC.

This chain joins TRBV7-9 and TRBJ1-6, with TRBD1 identical over 8 bases. V trimming: 5 bases; J trimming: 9 bases; junction bases outside the gene matches: 6. Germline CDR1 SEHNR, CDR2 FQNEAQ (reference sequence). The CDR3 spans 14 residues. The CDR3 region has the DNA TGTGCCAGCAGCCCTACAGGGGGGGGTTCACCCCTCCACTTT. Translated: CASSPTGGGSPLHF.

This sequence joins TRBV9 and TRBJ2-3; 14 bases are a match to TRBD2. With 4 bases clipped from V and 5 bases from J, the junction kept 9 bases outside the gene matches. The CDR3 length is 17 residues. In germline, CDR1 is SGDLS, CDR2 YYNGEE. CDR3 sequence (DNA): TGTGCCAGCAGCCTTATGGGACTAGCGGGGGCAGGAGATACGCAGTATTTT. Amino acids: CASSLMGLAGAGDTQYF.

The J gene is TRBJ1-5, the V gene TRBV19; D may be TRBD1 (6 bases). The length of the CDR3 is 16 residues. Trimming stripped 5 bases from V and 7 bases from J, with 21 bases between. Germline CDR1 and CDR2: LNHDA and SQIVND (reference sequence). The chain's CDR3 is CASSGHGTPLDQPQHF. The CDR3 nucleotides read TGTGCCAGTAGTGGGCACGGGACACCACTGGACCAGCCCCAGCATTTT.

The chain has TRBV6-2 or TRBV6-3 and TRBJ1-2, with 8 bases fitting TRBD1. Germline trimming cut 4 bases from V and 4 bases from J; bases unmatched to any gene: 2. Germline V lookup: CDR1 MNHEY, CDR2 SVGEGT. The CDR3 is 13 amino acids. The CDR3 DNA follows: TGTGCCAGCAGTTGGGACAGGATCTATGGCTACACCTTC. The encoded protein is CASSWDRIYGYTF.

The rearrangement uses TRBV7-2 and TRBJ2-7, with 14 positions matching TRBD2. Trimming cost V 1 base and J 2 bases; bases outside gene matches: 4. The germline V gene encodes CDR1 SGHTA and CDR2 FQGNSA. This CDR3 contains 17 residues. The CDR3 nucleotides read TGTGCCAGCAGCTTAGAGTGGGGACTAGCGGGGGCCTACGAGCAGTACTTC. Translating gives CASSLEWGLAGAYEQYF.